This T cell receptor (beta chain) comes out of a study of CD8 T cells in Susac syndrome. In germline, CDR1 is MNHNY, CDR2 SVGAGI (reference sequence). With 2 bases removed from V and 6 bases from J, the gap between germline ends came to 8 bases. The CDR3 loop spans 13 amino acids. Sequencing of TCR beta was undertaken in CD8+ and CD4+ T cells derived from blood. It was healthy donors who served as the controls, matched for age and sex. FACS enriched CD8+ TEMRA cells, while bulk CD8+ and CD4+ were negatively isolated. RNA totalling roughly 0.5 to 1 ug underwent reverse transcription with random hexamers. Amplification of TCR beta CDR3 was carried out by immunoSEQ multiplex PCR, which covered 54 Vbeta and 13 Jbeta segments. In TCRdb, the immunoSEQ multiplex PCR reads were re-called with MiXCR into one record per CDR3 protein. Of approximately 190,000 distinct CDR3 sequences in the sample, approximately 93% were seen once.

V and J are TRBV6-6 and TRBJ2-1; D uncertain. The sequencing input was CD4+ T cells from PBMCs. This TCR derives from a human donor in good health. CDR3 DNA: TGTGCCAGCAGTTACGGTAGACCCAATGAGCAGTTCTTC. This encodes CASSYGRPNEQFF.